This TCR beta chain was found in a study of cytomegalovirus exposure and HLA in healthy donors. Broader study findings: Researchers reported in a later analysis that common viral pathogens appeared linked to several top clusters.

With 3 bases removed from V and 1 base from J, the gap between germline ends came to 18 bases. The CDR3 is 17 amino acids. Germline V gives CDR1 MNHEY, CDR2 SMNVEV (reference sequence). Every donor was a healthy person donating bone marrow. Both 60 Vbeta primers and 13 Jbeta primers went into the PCR. The data were produced by immunoSEQ multiplex PCR, yet TCRdb's version contains in-frame clones alone and is incomplete. Here the sample spans about 160,000 clones, about 79% being singletons. Remarks on this clone: The target antigen is unknown.

Sequenced material: PBMCs. The TCR originated in a man aged 50-60 years in good health and CMV-seropositive. V gene TRBV27 combines with J gene TRBJ1-1; D not certain. The CDR3 spells CASSFWGREKWNTEAFF. The CDR3 nucleotides read TGTGCCAGCAGTTTTTGGGGTAGGGAGAAATGGAACACTGAAGCTTTCTTT.